The rows below give T cell receptor beta chains drawn from one sample of a study of blood T cell repertoires in COVID-19. Profiling relied on immunoSEQ multiplex PCR, and the TCRdb table lists in-frame clones only, not all of them. The table has 150,000 to 200,000 clones, more than 70% seen once; the top ten hold 6.5% to 10%. Sequences were obtained from peripheral blood. The receptors were gathered from a woman aged 60 to 75 with acute or convalescent COVID-19. The CDR3 runs from the conserved cysteine through the conserved F or W. D genes are given only for firm matches. Not all rows give a size; the values are once, few, many and, for expanded clones, a class.

d_gene	abundance	v_gene	j_gene	CDR3nt	CDR3aa
TRBD1	-	TRBV7-9	TRBJ1-4	TGTGCCAGCAGCTTGAGTTCCGGACAGGGGATTGGAAAACTGTTTTTT	CASSLSSGQGIGKLFF
TRBD1	-	TRBV6-9	TRBJ1-1	TGTGCCAGCAGTTATCAAGCAGGGGGGACTGAAGCTTTCTTT	CASSYQAGGTEAFF
TRBD2	-	TRBV5-1	TRBJ2-3	TGCGCCAGCAGCTTGGGTTTACTAGCGGCTTCTAGCACAGATACGCAGTATTTT	CASSLGLLAASSTDTQYF
TRBD2	-	TRBV3-1/TRBV3-2	TRBJ2-3	TGTGCCAGCAGCCATTCTGCGGGAGCAGATACGCAGTATTTT	CASSHSAGADTQYF
-	-	TRBV15	TRBJ1-1	TGTGCCACCAGCAGAGCATCAAACAAGCGCGCTGAAGCTTTCTTT	CATSRASNKRAEAFF
-	-	TRBV9	TRBJ1-2	TGTGCCAGCAGCGTAACAGGCAACTATGGCTACACCTTC	CASSVTGNYGYTF
TRBD1	-	TRBV6-5	TRBJ1-6	TGTGCCAGCAGGAGGGACAGGGGACATAATTCACCCCTCCACTTT	CASRRDRGHNSPLHF
-	-	TRBV29-1	TRBJ2-1	TGCAGCGTTCCTACAGGGAACAATGAGCAGTTCTTC	CSVPTGNNEQFF
TRBD2	-	TRBV7-8	TRBJ2-1	TGTGCCAGCAGCTTAGAACCGCCTAGCGGGATTAGGAATGAGCAGTTCTTC	CASSLEPPSGIRNEQFF
-	-	TRBV18	TRBJ1-1	TGTGCCAGCTCACCCCTCTTCGGGACTCGGGACACTGAAGCTTTCTTT	CASSPLFGTRDTEAFF
-	-	TRBV6-5	TRBJ1-2	TGTGCCAGCAGCCCCGCAGGCTGGGTCTATGGCTACACCTTC	CASSPAGWVYGYTF
-	-	TRBV5-1	TRBJ1-2	TGCGCCAGCGAAACCTTCCCCGGGGAGGGTGGCTACACCTTC	CASETFPGEGGYTF
-	-	TRBV28	TRBJ1-2	TGTGCCAGCAGTTCCTCATGGGACTTCCGAGGTGGCTACACCTTC	CASSSSWDFRGGYTF
TRBD2	-	TRBV2	TRBJ2-3	TGTGCCAGCAGACAACTAGCGCTGAGCACAGATACGCAGTATTTT	CASRQLALSTDTQYF
-	-	TRBV12-3/TRBV12-4	TRBJ1-1	TGTGCCAGCAGTTCAAACACTGAAGCTTTCTTT	CASSSNTEAFF
TRBD2	once	TRBV29-1	TRBJ2-1	TGCCTAACTAGCGGGAGTAGGAATGAGCAGTTCTTC	CLTSGSRNEQFF
-	-	TRBV6-1	TRBJ1-2	TGTGCCAGCAGTGAGCGAGTAAACTATGGCTACACCTTC	CASSERVNYGYTF
-	-	TRBV5-4	TRBJ1-2	TGTGCCAGCAGCGGCAGGGTTTCTGCTAACTATGGCTACACCTTC	CASSGRVSANYGYTF
-	-	TRBV9	TRBJ1-5	TGTGCCAGCAGCGTAGAGGACAGCTACAATCAGCCCCAGCATTTT	CASSVEDSYNQPQHF
TRBD1	-	TRBV27	TRBJ1-3	TGTGCCAGCAGTCCAGACAGGGCTCCGGGAAACACCATATATTTT	CASSPDRAPGNTIYF
-	-	TRBV28	TRBJ2-7	TGTGCCAGCAGTTTTAGGGGCCCGCCTTACGAGCAGTACTTC	CASSFRGPPYEQYF
-	-	TRBV10-3	TRBJ1-2	TGTGCCACCAGGGCAGGGACTCAAAACTATGGCTACACCTTC	CATRAGTQNYGYTF
-	-	TRBV11-3	TRBJ2-5	TGTGCCAGCAACAGTTACCTTTCCCAAGAGACCCAGTACTTC	CASNSYLSQETQYF
TRBD2	once	TRBV10-3	TRBJ2-1	TGTGCCAGTACAGTGGGCACTAGCGGGTGGGATTTCTCCTACAATGAGCAGTTCTTC	CASTVGTSGWDFSYNEQFF
TRBD2	-	TRBV5-1	TRBJ2-1	TGCGCCAGTGGGACTAGCGGGACGAGCTCCTACAATGAGCAGTTCTTC	CASGTSGTSSYNEQFF
TRBD1	once	TRBV5-1	TRBJ2-1	TGCGCCAGCAGCTGGGGACAGGGAGGAAATGAGCAGTTCTTC	CASSWGQGGNEQFF
TRBD2	few	TRBV28	TRBJ2-2	TGTGCCAGCAGTTTAGCGGGAGGGCCGGGCGCCGGGGAGCTGTTTTTT	CASSLAGGPGAGELFF
-	-	TRBV5-1	TRBJ1-1	TGCGCCAGCAGCTTGGGGCAGGTTCGGCTGGGGAACACTGAAGCTTTCTTT	CASSLGQVRLGNTEAFF
-	-	TRBV2	TRBJ1-5	TGTGCCAGCAGTGAAGCGCAGGGGCCGGGTCAGCCCCAGCATTTT	CASSEAQGPGQPQHF
-	-	TRBV19	TRBJ1-5	TGTGCCAGTAGTATATCCACACTAAGCAATCAGCCCCAGCATTTT	CASSISTLSNQPQHF
TRBD1	-	TRBV29-1	TRBJ1-2	TGCAGCGTTGGAGGGGGCGGCTACACCTTC	CSVGGGGYTF
TRBD1	-	TRBV28	TRBJ2-5	TGTGCCAGCAGTCACGGACAGGGCCAGGAGACCCAGTACTTC	CASSHGQGQETQYF
TRBD1	-	TRBV5-1	TRBJ1-4	TGCGCCAGCAGCGCGGGACAGGGAGGGAGTGAAAAACTGTTTTTT	CASSAGQGGSEKLFF
-	-	TRBV11-3	TRBJ2-3	TGTGCCTCTTCCCCGGGGGAGCGGTCGATAGATACGCAGTATTTT	CASSPGERSIDTQYF
TRBD2	-	TRBV4-1	TRBJ2-7	TGCGCCAGCAGCCAAGAACCTAGCGGCGCCTACGAGCAGTACTTC	CASSQEPSGAYEQYF
TRBD1	-	TRBV5-1	TRBJ2-1	TGCGCCAGCAGCCACTTACCCGACAGGGTGGTTGTTAATGAGCAGTTCTTC	CASSHLPDRVVVNEQFF
TRBD1	-	TRBV5-1	TRBJ1-1	TGCGCCAGCAGCTTGGGCGCACGACAGGGGACGGGCACTGAAGCTTTCTTT	CASSLGARQGTGTEAFF
-	-	TRBV6-1	TRBJ1-1	TGTGCCAGCAGTGAAAGGCAGGGGTCACCGGGGAGCACTGAAGCTTTCTTT	CASSERQGSPGSTEAFF
-	-	TRBV6-5	TRBJ2-1	TGTGCCAGCAGTTATGGGGAACTAGAAAATGAGCAGTTCTTC	CASSYGELENEQFF
TRBD2	-	TRBV7-2	TRBJ2-7	TGTGCCAGCAGCCGGGGGGGAGGGGCCCCCTACGAGCAGTACTTC	CASSRGGGAPYEQYF
TRBD2	-	TRBV6-5	TRBJ2-1	TGTGCCAGCACCACACTAGCGGGAGGATCGCAGTTCTTC	CASTTLAGGSQFF
-	-	TRBV7-8	TRBJ2-2	TGTGCCAGCAGCTTATCGATACGGGTCCCGAACACCGGGGAGCTGTTTTTT	CASSLSIRVPNTGELFF
TRBD2	-	TRBV6-6	TRBJ2-7	TGTGCCAGCAGTCAGAGGACTAGCGGTTACTACGAGCAGTACTTC	CASSQRTSGYYEQYF
TRBD1	-	TRBV27	TRBJ1-1	TGTGCCAGCCAGAGGGGGGGGGACAGGCAAGCTTTCTTT	CASQRGGDRQAFF
TRBD1	-	TRBV9	TRBJ1-4	TGTGCCAGCAGCGTATCTCAGGGGGCGCCGGTTGAAAAACTGTTTTTT	CASSVSQGAPVEKLFF
TRBD2	-	TRBV27	TRBJ2-1	TGTGCCAGCAGTGTCTCAACCGGGACTAGAAGGGCCAATGAGCAGTTCTTC	CASSVSTGTRRANEQFF
TRBD1	-	TRBV2	TRBJ1-1	TGTGCCAGCAGACATGGACAGGTGAACACTGAAGCTTTCTTT	CASRHGQVNTEAFF
-	-	TRBV10-1	TRBJ1-1	TGCGCCAGCAGTGAGAGAGGAAACACTGAAGCTTTCTTT	CASSERGNTEAFF
TRBD1	-	TRBV9	TRBJ1-5	TGTGCCAGCAGCGTAAAGATCCGGGGGACAGCGGATCATAGCAATCAGCCCCAGCATTTT	CASSVKIRGTADHSNQPQHF
-	-	TRBV19	TRBJ1-1	TGTGCCAGTAGTGGAGCCAAGCGCACTGAAGCTTTCTTT	CASSGAKRTEAFF
-	-	TRBV7-3	TRBJ1-1	TGTGCCAGCTCCTTAGGACTGGGTAATGAAGCTTTCTTT	CASSLGLGNEAFF
TRBD1	-	TRBV29-1	TRBJ1-2	TGCAGCGTTACCGGACAGGGGAGGGCCTATGGCTACACCTTC	CSVTGQGRAYGYTF
-	-	TRBV7-2	TRBJ2-7	TGTGCCAGCAGCTTAGTGGCGGCGACCTACGAGCAGTACTTC	CASSLVAATYEQYF
TRBD1	-	TRBV5-1	TRBJ2-1	TGCGCCAGCAGCAGGAGGGACAGGTCCTACAATGAGCAGTTCTTC	CASSRRDRSYNEQFF
-	-	TRBV29-1	TRBJ1-3	TGCAGCGTTGCCATGGACAGAGCTGGAAACACCATATATTTT	CSVAMDRAGNTIYF
-	-	TRBV2	TRBJ1-1	TGTGCCAGCATATTCTCCAGGAACACTGAAGCTTTCTTT	CASIFSRNTEAFF
-	-	TRBV30	TRBJ2-5	TGTGCCTGGAGTGTGCAGGGAGGAGAGACCCAGTACTTC	CAWSVQGGETQYF
-	-	TRBV15	TRBJ1-1	TGTGCCACCAGCAGAGATTGGAGGAGCGAAGCTTTCTTT	CATSRDWRSEAFF
TRBD1	-	TRBV5-5	TRBJ2-3	TGTGCCAGCAGCTTCGACGACAGGGTGGATACGCAGTATTTT	CASSFDDRVDTQYF
-	-	TRBV7-6	TRBJ2-1	TGTGCCAGCAGCCCCCCCAGTAACCTTGAGCAGTTCTTC	CASSPPSNLEQFF